The 26 T cell receptor beta chains in this list originate from one sample, sequenced in a study of beta chain features in type 1 diabetes. Regarding the study as a whole: There was a moderate but significant shortening of TCRB CDR3s in all four CD4+ subsets of Type 1 diabetes patients.

No antigen has been identified for these receptors. Of the isolated RNA, all was reverse transcribed, and so the sequenced material was expressed TCRB transcripts. Repertoires were generated with immunoSEQ multiplex PCR, while TCRdb's copy carries only in-frame clones and drops some. The data contain hundreds of thousands of clones, more than 13% of them singletons. Sequenced sample: naive CD4+ T cells from blood. These TCRs come from a man aged 18 to 29 with type 1 diabetes.

This clone was seen a handful of times. J is TRBJ2-1 and V is TRBV9; 10 bases agree with TRBD2. V trimming: 3 bases; J trimming: 5 bases; junction bases outside the gene matches: 5. CDR3 length: 15 amino acids. CDR1 is SGDLS and CDR2 is YYNGEE in the germline V gene. CDR3 sequence (DNA): TGTGCCAGCAGCGCCCGACTAGCGGGTGACAATGAGCAGTTCTTC. Amino acids: CASSARLAGDNEQFF.

This clone has only a few counts. V gene TRBV29-1 combines with J gene TRBJ2-7, with D perhaps matching TRBD1 or TRBD2 (5 bases each). The germline CDR1 and CDR2 sequences are SQVTM and ANQGSEA. V lost 4 bases to trimming and J lost 6 bases, with 16 bases between them. This CDR3 region has 13 residues. The CDR3 region has the DNA TGCAGCGTTGTAGGGACCACGTACGGCGAGCAGTACTTC. It is translated as CSVVGTTYGEQYF.

The rearrangement links TRBV7-2 to TRBJ2-3; the D gene is possibly TRBD1 (5 bases). V was shortened by 3 bases and J by 5 bases, with 12 bases between the two germline ends. The CDR3 has 14 amino acids. Looked up from germline, CDR1 is SGHTA and CDR2 is FQGNSA. The CDR3 here is CASSLTRVVDTQYF. The CDR3 region has the DNA TGTGCCAGCAGCTTGACCAGGGTTGTAGATACGCAGTATTTT.

This clone has a handful of counts. In nucleotides, the CDR3 is TGTGCCAGCAGCGCTAGCGGGAACTACAATGAGCAGTTCTTC. It yields the protein CASSASGNYNEQFF. The chain joins TRBV2 to TRBJ2-1, with 9 bases that match TRBD2. The CDR3 loop spans 14 amino acids. Trimming took 6 bases from V and 3 from J; bases not matched to a gene: 3. The germline V gene has CDR1 SNHLY and CDR2 FYNNEI. Together with reference TRBV2 and TRBJ2-1, the CDR3 gives the full variable domain: EPEVTQTPSHQVTQMGQEVILRCVPISNHLYFYWYRQILGQKVEFLVSFYNNEISEKSEIFDDQFSVERPDGSNFTLKIRSTKLEDSAMYFCASSASGNYNEQFFGPGTRLTVL.

This clone was detected only a few times. The chain combines TRBV5-1 with TRBJ1-2, with TRBD1 matching 8 bases. The CDR3 covers 14 residues. CDR1 SGHRS and CDR2 YFSETQ come from the germline V gene. Germline trimming cut 0 bases from V and 8 bases from J; bases unmatched to any gene: 6. The CDR3 reads CASSLAGGEDGYTF. CDR3 DNA: TGCGCCAGCAGCTTGGCAGGGGGCGAAGACGGCTACACCTTC.

The chain links TRBV6-6 to TRBJ2-5, with 7 bases identical to TRBD1. This CDR3 has 13 amino acids. Germline CDR1 is MNHNY and CDR2 is SVGAGI (reference sequence). Unmatched junction bases numbered 5, after V lost 5 bases and J lost 5 bases. The CDR3 DNA follows: TGTGCCAGCAGTCAACAGGGGCGCGAGACCCAGTACTTC. Amino acids: CASSQQGRETQYF.

This clone has just a few counts. The CDR3 DNA is TGTGCCAGCAGCCAAGCGGGGCGGGAGGGCCTTTCTTACGAGCAGTTCTTC. It specifies CASSQAGREGLSYEQFF. The gene calls are TRBV4-2 and TRBJ2-1; 9 bases map to TRBD2. This CDR3 has 17 residues. V was clipped by 1 base and J by 10 bases; unmatched bases: 14. Germline-derived CDR1 and CDR2 are LGHNA and YNFKEQ.

This clone has more than one count but fewer than ten. The J gene is TRBJ2-2, the V gene TRBV5-4; D is perhaps TRBD1 or TRBD2 (6 bases each). CDR1 and CDR2 (germline): SGHNT, YYREEE (reference sequence). V was shortened by 0 bases and J by 7 bases, with 10 bases between the two germline ends. The CDR3 covers 14 residues. DNA for the CDR3: TGTGCCAGCAGCTTGGTGGGGGGCGGCGGGGAGCTGTTTTTT. It is translated as CASSLVGGGGELFF.

This clone showed up just a few times. The V gene is TRBV7-2, the J gene TRBJ2-3; tentative D call: TRBD2 (5 bases). CDR3 size: 14 residues. Germline lookup yields CDR1 SGHTA and CDR2 FQGNSA. Trimming shortened V by 2 bases and J by 4 bases, and 10 bases separated the two germline ends. CDR3 region: CASSLSGKADTQYF. The CDR3 bases are TGTGCCAGCAGCTTATCCGGGAAAGCAGATACGCAGTATTTT.

This clone turned up a few times. The CDR3 DNA follows: TGTGCCAGCAGTCAGGGGGCGAGCACTGAAGCTTTCTTT. Its protein product is CASSQGASTEAFF. This chain joins TRBV7-9 and TRBJ1-1; TRBD1 matches at 8 bases. With 6 bases clipped from V and 4 bases from J, the junction kept 4 bases outside the gene matches. Per germline, CDR1 SEHNR and CDR2 FQNEAQ (reference sequence). CDR3 length: 13 residues.

This clone was counted between two and nine times. The CDR3 is CASSLSGASLYGYTF. In nucleotides, the CDR3 is TGTGCCAGCAGCTTATCAGGGGCGTCCCTCTATGGCTACACCTTC. V and J are TRBV7-2 and TRBJ1-2, with D perhaps matching TRBD1 (6 bases). Trimming left V 2 bases short and J 4 bases short, with 14 bases between. The CDR3 extends over 15 amino acids. Germline CDR1 and CDR2: SGHTA and FQGNSA.

This clone was detected only a few times. This rearrangement joins TRBV6-5 to TRBJ2-7, with TRBD1 matching 7 bases. Looked up from germline, CDR1 is MNHEY and CDR2 is SVGAGI. The trim removed 4 bases at V and 3 bases at J, leaving 6 bases unmatched. The CDR3 covers 14 residues. The CDR3 loop reads CASSFRDRDYEQYF. The CDR3 DNA reads as TGTGCCAGCAGTTTCCGGGACAGAGACTACGAGCAGTACTTC.

This clone has only one observation. The gene calls are TRBV5-1 and TRBJ2-7, with 7 bases aligning to TRBD2. With 0 bases clipped from V and 5 bases from J, the junction kept 8 bases outside the gene matches. The CDR3 contains 15 residues. Looked up from germline, CDR1 is SGHRS and CDR2 is YFSETQ. CDR3 sequence: CASSLALWGGNEQYF. Written as DNA, the CDR3 is TGCGCCAGCAGCTTGGCCCTATGGGGGGGTAACGAGCAGTACTTC.

CDR3 in DNA: TGTGCCAGCTCACAACAGGGGGGAGCCAATCAGCCCCAGCATTTT. Encoded protein: CASSQQGGANQPQHF. The rearrangement joins TRBV18 to TRBJ1-5; TRBD1 matches 8 bases. V dropped 4 bases and J dropped 3; count of bases not matched to a gene: 5. Per germline, CDR1 KGHSH and CDR2 LQKENI. The CDR3 covers 15 residues.

V usage is TRBV4-3 and J usage is TRBJ2-1; TRBD2 matches at 10 bases. The germline V gene has CDR1 LGHNA and CDR2 YSLEER. V lost 3 bases and J lost 8; bases outside the gene matches: 7. This CDR3 is 15 amino acids long. CDR3 sequence (DNA): TGCGCCAGCAGCCACCTGGGACTAGCGCCCGATGAGCAGTTCTTC. Protein product: CASSHLGLAPDEQFF.

On this clone itself: Other DNA variants within this sample encode the same CDR3. The chain uses TRBV7-9 and TRBJ2-3, with 7 bases identical to TRBD1. Germline V CDR1 and CDR2: SEHNR, FQNEAQ (reference sequence). The CDR3 covers 14 residues. V lost 2 bases and J lost 1; bases outside the gene matches: 0. The CDR3 loop is CASSLTGGTDTQYF. DNA for the CDR3: TGTGCCAGCAGCTTAACAGGGGGCACAGATACGCAGTATTTT.

This chain links TRBV28 with TRBJ2-1; TRBD1 matches at 8 bases. V dropped 6 bases and J dropped 5; count of bases not matched to a gene: 24. CDR3 length equals 20 residues. Germline assignment: CDR1 MDHEN and CDR2 SYDVKM. The CDR3 coding sequence is TGTGCCAGCAGGTCATATGGGGCAGGGGGCCCCGTAGCAAGGAACAATGAGCAGTTCTTC. Protein: CASRSYGAGGPVARNNEQFF.

The sample holds one count of this clone. The rearrangement links TRBV6-5 to TRBJ2-7; TRBD1 agrees at 10 bases. Germline CDR1 MNHEY, CDR2 SVGAGI. Trimming at V came to 7 bases and at J to 2 bases, leaving 5 bases not matched to a gene. This CDR3 comprises 14 residues. The CDR3 loop is CASNTDRGPYEQYF. The CDR3 region has the DNA TGTGCCAGCAACACTGACAGGGGGCCCTACGAGCAGTACTTC.

This clone showed up just a few times. The chain links TRBV25-1 to TRBJ2-7, with 10 nucleotides matching TRBD2. The length of the CDR3 is 14 residues. The V gene end was trimmed by 3 bases and the J gene end by 5 bases; junction bases not matched to a gene: 4. The germline gives CDR1 MGHDK, CDR2 SYGVNS. In DNA form, the CDR3 reads TGTGCCAGCAGTGACACTAGCGGGACCAACGAGCAGTACTTC. Residues: CASSDTSGTNEQYF.

V usage is TRBV29-1 and J usage is TRBJ2-4; D remains ambiguous. Germline CDR1 reads SQVTM; CDR2 reads ANQGSEA. The CDR3 contains 15 residues. Between the trimmed V and J ends, which lost 7 bases and 9 bases, there was a span of 25 bases. The CDR3 nucleotides are TGCAGCGCCGAGGTGGCTACCCCAGTCCCAGGCATTCAGTACTTC. It encodes CSAEVATPVPGIQYF.

The J gene is TRBJ2-1, the V gene TRBV28; 7 positions match TRBD2. With V trimmed by 8 bases and J by 4 bases, 17 bases remained unmatched. Germline loops: CDR1 MDHEN, CDR2 SYDVKM. CDR3 length: 17 amino acids. The CDR3 sequence is CASLLGGDLAAYNEQFF. The CDR3 DNA reads TGTGCCAGCCTCCTTGGGGGGGATTTAGCGGCGTACAATGAGCAGTTCTTC.

The sample holds a few counts of this clone. The CDR3 DNA follows: TGTGCCAGCTTGGAGACACGCGATCATTATGGCTACACCTTC. This encodes CASLETRDHYGYTF. The rearrangement joins TRBV7-2 to TRBJ1-2; unclear D gene. CDR1 and CDR2 from the germline V gene are SGHTA and FQGNSA. Trimming pared 8 bases from V and 5 bases from J, leaving 18 bases between. CDR3 length equals 14 residues.

The gene calls are TRBV4-1 and TRBJ2-2; 11 bases line up with TRBD1. The CDR3 is 17 residues long. Trimming at V came to 8 bases and at J to 1 base, leaving 9 bases not matched to a gene. Germline CDR1 reads MGHRA; CDR2 reads YSYEKL. For the CDR3, the DNA is TGCGCCAGCGGGCCGAGGACAGGGGGCTGGAACACCGGGGAGCTGTTTTTT. Protein product: CASGPRTGGWNTGELFF.

This clone was detected only a few times. The V gene is TRBV5-1, the J gene TRBJ2-5; possibly TRBD1 for D (7 bases). The CDR3 consists of 14 residues. In germline, CDR1 is SGHRS, CDR2 YFSETQ. The V and J ends lost 2 bases and 5 bases respectively, with 13 bases between them. In DNA form, the CDR3 reads TGCGCCAGCAGCTTACGGGACAGCGGGGAGACCCAGTACTTC. Translated: CASSLRDSGETQYF.

The CDR3 is CASTSGRGLRENEQFF. The DNA for the CDR3 is TGTGCCAGCACCTCCGGGAGGGGACTGAGGGAGAATGAGCAGTTCTTC. The chain employs TRBV7-8 and TRBJ2-1; 8 nucleotides agree with TRBD2. Unmatched junction bases numbered 15, after V lost 7 bases and J lost 7 bases. The CDR3 has 16 amino acids. Germline CDR1 SGHVS, CDR2 FQNEAQ.

This chain uses TRBV9 with TRBJ1-1; unclear D gene. This CDR3 comprises 14 residues. Germline V CDR1 and CDR2: SGDLS, YYNGEE. V dropped 0 bases and J dropped 5 bases, with 11 bases sitting between them. This CDR3 is CASSVVGGRTEAFF. The CDR3 coding sequence is TGTGCCAGCAGCGTAGTCGGCGGGAGGACTGAAGCTTTCTTT.